The rows below give T cell receptor beta chains drawn from one sample of a study of response to subunit inactivated influenza vaccine. TCRdb reprocessed the RT-PCR reads via MiXCR and lists one record per CDR3 protein. The sample gives under 200,000 distinct CDR3 sequences, roughly 11% of which show up once; roughly 12% is in the top ten. Sequenced material: non-naive T cells sorted from PBMCs, taken more than 35 days after vaccination. The receptors shown here come from a man in his fifties or sixties who received an inactivated influenza vaccine. Each CDR3 is given with its conserved first and last residue. D genes are given only for firm matches. Clone sizes are given selectively: once, few, many, or a class where the clone is expanded.

CDR3 length: 13; clone size: -; V gene: TRBV5-1; J gene: TRBJ2-7; D gene: -; CDR3 protein: CASSFGHLYEQYF; CDR3 DNA: TGCGCCAGCAGCTTCGGACACCTCTACGAGCAGTACTTC
CDR3 length: 16; clone size: -; V gene: TRBV7-2; J gene: TRBJ2-2; D gene: TRBD2; CDR3 protein: CASSLGRGGGTGELFF; CDR3 DNA: TGTGCCAGCAGCTTAGGACGGGGGGGCGGCACCGGGGAGCTGTTTTTT
CDR3 length: 15; clone size: many; V gene: TRBV5-1; J gene: TRBJ1-1; D gene: TRBD1; CDR3 protein: CASKDRTGGRTEAFF; CDR3 DNA: TGCGCCAGCAAAGACCGGACAGGGGGAAGGACTGAAGCTTTCTTT
CDR3 length: 15; clone size: few; V gene: TRBV4-3; J gene: TRBJ2-7; D gene: TRBD1; CDR3 protein: CASSQETGGSYEQYF; CDR3 DNA: TGCGCCAGCAGCCAAGAGACAGGGGGCTCCTACGAGCAGTACTTC
CDR3 length: 14; clone size: -; V gene: TRBV5-4; J gene: TRBJ2-5; D gene: TRBD1; CDR3 protein: CASSNPGQGWTQYF; CDR3 DNA: TGTGCCAGCAGCAATCCGGGACAGGGTTGGACCCAGTACTTC
CDR3 length: 14; clone size: many; V gene: TRBV28; J gene: TRBJ2-5; D gene: TRBD1; CDR3 protein: CASSSGQDLRTQYF; CDR3 DNA: TGTGCCAGCAGTTCCGGACAGGATCTCCGGACCCAGTACTTC
CDR3 length: 13; clone size: few; V gene: TRBV9; J gene: TRBJ2-5; D gene: TRBD1; CDR3 protein: CASSAQGEQTQYF; CDR3 DNA: TGTGCCAGCAGCGCCCAGGGGGAACAGACCCAGTACTTC
CDR3 length: 14; clone size: -; V gene: TRBV20-1; J gene: TRBJ1-5; D gene: -; CDR3 protein: CSAHPGGRNQPQHF; CDR3 DNA: TGCAGTGCCCACCCGGGGGGAAGGAATCAGCCCCAGCATTTT
CDR3 length: 15; clone size: few; V gene: TRBV2; J gene: TRBJ1-2; D gene: -; CDR3 protein: CASSENGGNAYGYTF; CDR3 DNA: TGTGCCAGCAGTGAAAACGGGGGGAACGCCTATGGCTACACCTTC
CDR3 length: 15; clone size: -; V gene: TRBV10-3; J gene: TRBJ1-4; D gene: TRBD1; CDR3 protein: CAISPDRGMFEKLFF; CDR3 DNA: TGTGCCATCAGTCCGGACAGGGGGATGTTTGAAAAACTGTTTTTT
CDR3 length: 17; clone size: -; V gene: TRBV7-2; J gene: TRBJ2-2; D gene: -; CDR3 protein: CASSPLFGGRVTWELFF; CDR3 DNA: TGTGCCAGCAGCCCTTTGTTTGGGGGCCGTGTCACCTGGGAGCTGTTTTTT
CDR3 length: 15; clone size: many; V gene: TRBV11-2; J gene: TRBJ2-2; D gene: -; CDR3 protein: CASRRAGAHTGELFF; CDR3 DNA: TGTGCCAGCAGGCGCGCGGGGGCCCACACCGGGGAGCTGTTTTTT
CDR3 length: 11; clone size: many; V gene: TRBV5-8; J gene: TRBJ2-7; D gene: -; CDR3 protein: CASTRFYEQYF; CDR3 DNA: TGTGCCAGCACCCGCTTCTACGAGCAGTACTTC
CDR3 length: 16; clone size: few; V gene: TRBV5-4; J gene: TRBJ2-5; D gene: TRBD1; CDR3 protein: CASSFHRGTQQETQYF; CDR3 DNA: TGTGCCAGCAGCTTTCACAGGGGGACCCAACAAGAGACCCAGTACTTC
CDR3 length: 14; clone size: few; V gene: TRBV7-2; J gene: TRBJ1-5; D gene: -; CDR3 protein: CASSLQGPYQPQHF; CDR3 DNA: TGTGCCAGCAGCTTGCAGGGGCCCTATCAGCCCCAGCATTTT
CDR3 length: 16; clone size: many; V gene: TRBV15; J gene: TRBJ1-4; D gene: -; CDR3 protein: CATSRSPGGEVEKLFF; CDR3 DNA: TGTGCCACCAGCAGATCTCCGGGTGGGGAAGTTGAAAAACTGTTTTTT
CDR3 length: 13; clone size: few; V gene: TRBV9; J gene: TRBJ2-7; D gene: TRBD1; CDR3 protein: CASSAGQSYEQYF; CDR3 DNA: TGTGCCAGCAGCGCGGGACAGTCCTACGAGCAGTACTTC
CDR3 length: 16; clone size: many; V gene: TRBV4-1; J gene: TRBJ1-1; D gene: TRBD1; CDR3 protein: CASSQDRQGGNTEAFF; CDR3 DNA: TGCGCCAGCAGCCAAGATCGACAGGGGGGGAACACTGAAGCTTTCTTT
CDR3 length: 18; clone size: many; V gene: TRBV4-2; J gene: TRBJ2-2; D gene: -; CDR3 protein: CASSHSPGQGRWSGELFF; CDR3 DNA: TGTGCCAGCAGCCATTCTCCTGGGCAGGGGAGATGGTCCGGGGAGCTGTTTTTT
CDR3 length: 12; clone size: few; V gene: TRBV10-3; J gene: TRBJ1-2; D gene: -; CDR3 protein: CAISESWYGYTF; CDR3 DNA: TGTGCCATCAGTGAGTCCTGGTATGGCTACACCTTC
CDR3 length: 12; clone size: many; V gene: TRBV7-8; J gene: TRBJ1-1; D gene: -; CDR3 protein: CASSSKNTEAFF; CDR3 DNA: TGTGCCAGCAGCAGCAAGAACACTGAAGCTTTCTTT
CDR3 length: 14; clone size: many; V gene: TRBV27; J gene: TRBJ1-5; D gene: -; CDR3 protein: CASSPLGGYQPQHF; CDR3 DNA: TGTGCCAGCAGCCCGTTGGGGGGGTATCAGCCCCAGCATTTT
CDR3 length: 15; clone size: many; V gene: TRBV20-1; J gene: TRBJ2-1; D gene: TRBD2; CDR3 protein: CSAPPAAGVINEQFF; CDR3 DNA: TGCAGTGCTCCACCGGCAGCGGGAGTGATTAATGAGCAGTTCTTC
CDR3 length: 14; clone size: -; V gene: TRBV6-1; J gene: TRBJ1-4; D gene: -; CDR3 protein: CASSDGGAVEKLFF; CDR3 DNA: TGTGCCAGCAGTGACGGAGGAGCGGTTGAAAAACTGTTTTTT
CDR3 length: 14; clone size: -; V gene: TRBV7-9; J gene: TRBJ1-1; D gene: TRBD1; CDR3 protein: CASTFNRGNTEAFF; CDR3 DNA: TGTGCCAGCACCTTCAACAGGGGCAACACTGAAGCTTTCTTT
CDR3 length: 13; clone size: -; V gene: TRBV7-2; J gene: TRBJ2-5; D gene: -; CDR3 protein: CASSRRDVETQYF; CDR3 DNA: TGTGCCAGCAGCAGACGGGACGTAGAGACCCAGTACTTC
CDR3 length: 14; clone size: -; V gene: TRBV6-4; J gene: TRBJ2-1; D gene: -; CDR3 protein: CASSDGSERGEQFF; CDR3 DNA: TGTGCCAGCAGTGACGGTAGCGAACGGGGTGAGCAGTTCTTC
CDR3 length: 13; clone size: -; V gene: TRBV5-1; J gene: TRBJ2-7; D gene: -; CDR3 protein: CASSSAGGDEQYF; CDR3 DNA: TGCGCCAGCAGCTCGGCTGGGGGAGACGAGCAGTACTTC
CDR3 length: 15; clone size: -; V gene: TRBV28; J gene: TRBJ2-2; D gene: -; CDR3 protein: CASSLGGAITGELFF; CDR3 DNA: TGTGCCAGCAGTCTGGGGGGGGCTATCACCGGGGAGCTGTTTTTT
CDR3 length: 14; clone size: many; V gene: TRBV7-2; J gene: TRBJ1-6; D gene: -; CDR3 protein: CASSPASTLSPLHF; CDR3 DNA: TGTGCCAGCAGCCCCGCCTCGACCCTATCACCCCTCCACTTT
CDR3 length: 13; clone size: few; V gene: TRBV5-1; J gene: TRBJ2-7; D gene: -; CDR3 protein: CASSPDRAYEQYF; CDR3 DNA: TGCGCCAGCAGCCCCGATAGGGCCTACGAGCAGTACTTC
CDR3 length: 19; clone size: few; V gene: TRBV4-1; J gene: TRBJ2-3; D gene: -; CDR3 protein: CASSPRMGGHPGITDTQYF; CDR3 DNA: TGCGCCAGCAGCCCAAGAATGGGGGGACACCCGGGAATCACAGATACGCAGTATTTT
CDR3 length: 12; clone size: few; V gene: TRBV7-9; J gene: TRBJ1-1; D gene: -; CDR3 protein: CASSLAGYGHFF; CDR3 DNA: TGTGCCAGCAGCTTAGCAGGGTACGGGCACTTCTTT
CDR3 length: 18; clone size: many; V gene: TRBV5-1; J gene: TRBJ2-1; D gene: -; CDR3 protein: CASSPNFVGTHYYNEQFF; CDR3 DNA: TGCGCCAGCAGCCCGAACTTTGTAGGGACTCACTACTACAATGAGCAGTTCTTC
CDR3 length: 13; clone size: few; V gene: TRBV18; J gene: TRBJ1-4; D gene: -; CDR3 protein: CASSSEINEKLFF; CDR3 DNA: TGTGCCAGCTCGTCAGAGATAAATGAAAAACTGTTTTTT
CDR3 length: 15; clone size: -; V gene: TRBV4-3; J gene: TRBJ2-1; D gene: TRBD1; CDR3 protein: CASSARQGARNEQFF; CDR3 DNA: TGCGCCAGCAGCGCGCGACAGGGGGCGAGAAATGAGCAGTTCTTC
CDR3 length: 15; clone size: -; V gene: TRBV7-2; J gene: TRBJ2-7; D gene: -; CDR3 protein: CASSWTVSSGYEQYF; CDR3 DNA: TGTGCCAGCAGCTGGACAGTTTCCTCAGGCTACGAGCAGTACTTC
CDR3 length: 16; clone size: few; V gene: TRBV20-1; J gene: TRBJ2-5; D gene: -; CDR3 protein: CSAIDEGDPWKETQYF; CDR3 DNA: TGCAGTGCTATCGACGAAGGGGACCCCTGGAAGGAGACCCAGTACTTC
CDR3 length: 14; clone size: -; V gene: TRBV9; J gene: TRBJ2-7; D gene: -; CDR3 protein: CASSVGQATYEQYF; CDR3 DNA: TGTGCCAGCAGCGTAGGACAGGCCACCTACGAGCAGTACTTC
CDR3 length: 14; clone size: -; V gene: TRBV29-1; J gene: TRBJ2-2; D gene: TRBD1; CDR3 protein: CSVDRGQPTGELFF; CDR3 DNA: TGCAGCGTTGACAGGGGGCAACCCACCGGGGAGCTGTTTTTT
CDR3 length: 15; clone size: many; V gene: TRBV4-1; J gene: TRBJ1-1; D gene: -; CDR3 protein: CASSQGGGRRTEAFF; CDR3 DNA: TGCGCCAGCAGCCAAGGGGGGGGACGGAGGACTGAAGCTTTCTTT
CDR3 length: 16; clone size: many; V gene: TRBV2; J gene: TRBJ2-7; D gene: TRBD2; CDR3 protein: CASRGLAGVVSYEQYF; CDR3 DNA: TGTGCCAGCAGGGGACTAGCGGGAGTTGTATCCTACGAGCAGTACTTC
CDR3 length: 18; clone size: -; V gene: TRBV7-6; J gene: TRBJ2-2; D gene: -; CDR3 protein: CASSLGAMGRGLTGELFF; CDR3 DNA: TGTGCCAGCAGCTTAGGGGCTATGGGCAGGGGACTCACCGGGGAGCTGTTTTTT
CDR3 length: 15; clone size: few; V gene: TRBV6-5; J gene: TRBJ2-7; D gene: TRBD1; CDR3 protein: CASSSQQLTGNEQYF; CDR3 DNA: TGTGCCAGCAGTTCCCAACAGTTGACAGGGAACGAGCAGTACTTC
CDR3 length: 15; clone size: -; V gene: TRBV7-9; J gene: TRBJ1-3; D gene: -; CDR3 protein: CASSFSTGAGNTIYF; CDR3 DNA: TGTGCCAGCAGCTTTTCCACAGGCGCTGGAAACACCATATATTTT
CDR3 length: 13; clone size: few; V gene: TRBV10-3; J gene: TRBJ1-1; D gene: -; CDR3 protein: CAIRPGENTEAFF; CDR3 DNA: TGTGCCATCAGACCCGGGGAGAACACTGAAGCTTTCTTT
CDR3 length: 15; clone size: -; V gene: TRBV6-5; J gene: TRBJ1-4; D gene: TRBD1; CDR3 protein: CASSSGQAVMKKLFF; CDR3 DNA: TGTGCCAGCAGTTCAGGACAGGCCGTAATGAAAAAACTGTTTTTT
CDR3 length: 16; clone size: few; V gene: TRBV11-3; J gene: TRBJ2-5; D gene: TRBD1; CDR3 protein: CASSLSGTGGKETQYF; CDR3 DNA: TGTGCCAGCAGCTTATCAGGGACAGGGGGCAAAGAGACCCAGTACTTC
CDR3 length: 16; clone size: -; V gene: TRBV2; J gene: TRBJ2-3; D gene: TRBD1; CDR3 protein: CASSDNRGQGTDTQYF; CDR3 DNA: TGTGCCAGCAGTGATAATCGGGGACAGGGCACAGATACGCAGTATTTT